Below, 11 T cell receptor beta chains from the same sample are listed, as sequenced in a study of neurological immune-mediated disorders. From the 5' RACE reads, TCRdb called clonotypes with MiXCR, one entry per CDR3 protein. In the table there are about 27,000 distinct CDR3 sequences, 20% to 25% of which are singletons. The material sequenced was PBMCs. Every receptor here comes from a woman aged 55-75 years in good health.

This clonotype was found many times. A junction end diverges from the germline sequence, so it may reflect a read error. The chain couples TRBV4-3 to TRBJ1-2; D gene ambiguous. There are 14 residues in the CDR3. The germline gives CDR1 LGHNA, CDR2 YSLEER. The CDR3 DNA follows: TGCGCCAGCAGTCAAGAAAAGGGAAACTATGGCTACACCTTC. Translating gives CASSQEKGNYGYTF.

This clonotype was counted ten times or more. CDR3 protein: CASSKLAGASYNEQFF. The CDR3 region has the DNA TGTGCCAGCAGCAAACTAGCGGGGGCCTCCTACAATGAGCAGTTCTTC. J is TRBJ2-1 and V is TRBV7-2; 11 nucleotides agree with TRBD2. Germline V CDR1 and CDR2: SGHTA, FQGNSA. The CDR3 is made up of 16 amino acids. The V gene end was trimmed by 5 bases and the J gene end by 0 bases; junction bases not matched to a gene: 3.

This clonotype was seen repeatedly, ten times or more. This chain joins TRBV7-2 and TRBJ1-2, with D hard to call. The CDR3 totals 14 residues. The germline V gene has CDR1 SGHTA and CDR2 FQGNSA. Trimming left V 0 bases short and J 7 bases short, with 12 bases between. The CDR3 DNA reads TGTGCCAGCAGCTTAGCCACACCTACAACTGGCTACACCTTC. Its protein is CASSLATPTTGYTF. The whole variable domain, filled in from reference TRBV7-2 and TRBJ1-2, reads GAGVSQSPSNKVTEKGKDVELRCDPISGHTALYWYRQSLGQGLEFLIYFQGNSAPDKSGLPSDRFSAERTGGSVSTLTIQRTQQEDSAVYLCASSLATPTTGYTFGSGTRLTVV.

This clonotype was counted ten times or more. This rearrangement joins TRBV20-1 to TRBJ1-1, with D unclear. V lost 0 bases and J 2 bases, leaving 7 bases between the germline ends. The CDR3 extends over 13 amino acids. Germline lookup yields CDR1 DFQATT and CDR2 SNEGSKA (reference sequence). The CDR3 nucleotides read TGCAGTGCTAGAGACGGATCCAACACTGAAGCTTTCTTT. Translated, it gives CSARDGSNTEAFF.

Ten or more counts support this clonotype. V gene TRBV7-3 combines with J gene TRBJ2-3; TRBD1 aligns across 10 bases. This CDR3 is 16 amino acids long. The J segment lost 0 bases and the V segment lost 5 bases, leaving 5 bases of the junction unmatched. Germline V gives CDR1 SGHTA, CDR2 FQGTGA. The CDR3 bases are TGTGCCAGCAGCGCCGGGACAGGGGCTAGCACAGATACGCAGTATTTT. Its protein product is CASSAGTGASTDTQYF.

This clonotype was observed at least ten times. The V gene is TRBV7-2, the J gene TRBJ2-3; tentative D call: TRBD2 (5 bases). The V gene lost 3 bases and the J gene lost 3 bases, with 10 bases spanning the gap. The CDR3 is 14 amino acids. CDR1 and CDR2 (germline): SGHTA, FQGNSA. CDR3 sequence reads: CASSFTLATDTQYF. CDR3 bases: TGTGCCAGCAGCTTCACCCTAGCAACAGATACGCAGTATTTT.

This clonotype occurred many times. The chain has TRBV14 and TRBJ2-3; D remains ambiguous. V dropped 2 bases and J dropped 4 bases, with 7 bases sitting between them. The CDR3 is made up of 13 amino acids. Germline V gives CDR1 SGHDN, CDR2 FVKESK. CDR3 protein: CASSQRAPDTQYF. For the CDR3, the DNA is TGTGCCAGCAGCCAAAGGGCACCAGATACGCAGTATTTT.

The chain links TRBV7-2 to TRBJ2-1, with D perhaps TRBD2 (5 bases). This CDR3 has 15 residues. The germline V gene encodes CDR1 SGHTA and CDR2 FQGNSA. The ends were cut back, 4 bases at V and 4 bases at J, with 14 bases in the middle. For the CDR3, the DNA is TGTGCCAGCAGCTCCCGGACTGAGTTTTACAATGAGCAGTTCTTC. It codes for CASSSRTEFYNEQFF.

This clonotype was counted many times. This rearrangement joins TRBV20-1 to TRBJ1-6, with a weak D call TRBD1 (5 bases). Trimming shortened V by 3 bases and J by 6 bases, and 18 bases separated the two germline ends. The CDR3 loop spans 16 amino acids. The V gene's germline CDR1 is DFQATT and CDR2 SNEGSKA (reference sequence). CDR3 sequence (DNA): TGCAGTGCTAGGACGTCAAAGACCGGGGGTAATTCACCCCTCCACTTT. Amino acid sequence: CSARTSKTGGNSPLHF.

A remark on this clonotype: A clone one base away is much larger, so this may be a read error. The CDR3 loop is CASSHLLAGVVRTDKQYF. DNA of the CDR3: TGTGCCAGCAGCCACCTGCTCGCGGGAGTCGTTCGCACAGATAAGCAGTATTTT. V is TRBV4-2 and J is TRBJ2-3; 7 bases line up with TRBD2. Germline CDR1 LGHNA, CDR2 YNFKEQ. This CDR3 spans 18 amino acids.

This clonotype was found many times. The chain has TRBV12-3 or TRBV12-4 and TRBJ2-5; 10 positions agree with TRBD2. J gave up 4 bases and V 2 bases, and 7 bases lay outside the gene matches. The CDR3 consists of 16 residues. CDR3: CASSLSASGGGETQYF. CDR3 bases: TGTGCCAGCAGTTTATCGGCTAGCGGGGGTGGAGAGACCCAGTACTTC.